This T cell receptor beta chain was profiled in a study of T cells in Graves' hyperthyroidism and ophthalmopathy. As for the study in general: Upon initial diagnosis and before any treatment, peripheral blood was collected.

This CDR3 contains 15 residues. V lost 8 bases, J lost 3 bases, and 8 bases stayed unmatched. Germline V gene lookup returns CDR1 MNHGY and CDR2 SAAAGT. RNA transcripts yielded amplified TCR beta CDR3 regions. The HTBI primer set drove a first-round RT-PCR of the TCR CDR3. Using its own MiXCR run on the multiplex PCR reads, TCRdb lists one record per CDR3 protein. The data contain around 450,000 distinct CDR3 sequences, approximately 14% of them singletons. Sequencing was done on a sample of blood. The sequence was obtained from a woman aged 18-35 years with Graves' hyperthyroidism. V gene TRBV6-8 combines with J gene TRBJ2-3, with TRBD2 matching 10 bases. The CDR3 DNA reads TGTGCCAGCGGTGACTCGACTAGCGGGACAGATACGCAGTATTTT. Translated: CASGDSTSGTDTQYF.